The sequence of this T cell receptor beta chain was determined in a study of spatial heterogeneity in lung cancer. TCRdb reprocessed the 5' RACE reads with MiXCR, giving one entry per CDR3 protein. In the table there are some 44,000 distinct CDR3 sequences, roughly an eighth of which are singletons. Points on this clonotype: Its specificity is unknown.

V was cut by 1 base and J by 5 bases, with 10 bases left in between. In germline, CDR1 is SGHTA, CDR2 FQGNSA. CDR3 length: 14 residues. Time point: sample taken at primary tumor resection. Sequencing covered unsorted whole RNA taken from tumor, nontumor lung or frozen PBMC. Whole-study findings and limits: Resection blood, more than follow-up blood, showed ubiquitous expanded tumor TCRs.

Source: PBMCs, taken at surgery. The sequence came from a male donor with early-stage non-small cell lung cancer. This chain links TRBV7-2 with TRBJ2-3, with no clear D. CDR3 sequence reads: CASSLDRLGDTQYF. In nucleotides, the CDR3 is TGTGCCAGCAGCTTAGACAGACTGGGAGATACGCAGTATTTT.